What follows is one TCR beta chain and its context. What it binds is unknown. These data belong to a study of T cells in Graves' hyperthyroidism and ophthalmopathy. TCR beta CDR3 sequences were amplified from RNA transcripts. The TCR CDR3 was amplified in a first-round RT-PCR using the HTBI primer set. TCRdb reprocessed the multiplex PCR reads with MiXCR, giving one entry per CDR3 protein. Of 600,000 to 700,000 distinct CDR3 sequences listed, 40% to 55% are singletons. Overall study findings and caveats: Median prediction lead before ophthalmopathy onset was 6.5 months with the model. Ophthalmopathy could be told apart from stable hyperthyroidism with a 13 V-J model.

Trimming took off 0 bases at V and 11 bases at J, with 17 bases between the two ends. The CDR3 loop spans 15 amino acids. The V gene's germline CDR1 is SGDLS and CDR2 YYNGEE. Uncontrolled infection, other autoimmune disease, pregnancy or lactation barred patients from enrollment. Diagnosing involved the use of clinical symptoms, serum thyroxine and TRAb, thyroid ultrasound and orbital computed tomography. This receptor was obtained from an adult man with Graves' disease, either hyperthyroidism or ophthalmopathy (not recorded which). Sequences were obtained from peripheral blood or thyroid tissue (not recorded which). The chain couples TRBV9 to TRBJ1-4; D may be TRBD1 (5 bases). CDR3 amino acids: CASSVEIGGAGKLFF. CDR3 nucleotides: TGTGCCAGCAGCGTAGAGATAGGCGGGGCTGGGAAACTGTTTTTT.